This is a list of T cell receptor beta chains from one sample in a study of OX40 agonist ivuxolimab in advanced cancers. TCRdb keeps only in-frame clones here, not all; method: immunoSEQ multiplex PCR. Of approximately 50,000 clones listed, 85% to 90% are singletons. Source: CD4+ or CD8+ T cells sorted from blood, taken in a trial of the OX40 agonist ivuxolimab. The receptors were sampled from an adult with an advanced solid tumor such as melanoma, head and neck, liver or kidney cancer. Both conserved end residues are part of each CDR3. D genes are given only for firm matches. The size field is filled for only some rows; it gives once, few, many or a size class.

d_gene,abundance,v_gene,j_gene,CDR3aa,CDR3nt
NA,NA,TRBV30,TRBJ1-2,CAWSVGSGYTF,TGTGCCTGGAGTGTAGGTAGTGGCTACACCTTC
TRBD2,NA,TRBV7-2,TRBJ2-1,CASSLGGLASEQFF,TGTGCCAGCAGCTTAGGGGGACTAGCAAGTGAGCAGTTCTTC
NA,NA,TRBV5-1,TRBJ1-2,CASSGRGHGYTF,TGCGCCAGCAGCGGCAGAGGCCATGGCTACACCTTC
TRBD1,NA,TRBV30,TRBJ1-4,CAWTSGQGNEKLFF,TGTGCCTGGACCTCGGGACAGGGTAATGAAAAACTGTTTTTT
NA,NA,TRBV6-5,TRBJ2-2,CASRKGRANTGELFF,TGTGCCAGCAGGAAGGGCAGGGCGAACACCGGGGAGCTGTTTTTT
NA,NA,TRBV5-4,TRBJ1-2,CASSPEGTYGYTF,TGTGCCAGCAGCCCGGAGGGCACCTATGGCTACACCTTC
TRBD2,NA,TRBV5-1,TRBJ2-1,CASSLPGLAGRSSYNEQFF,TGCGCCAGCAGCTTGCCCGGACTAGCGGGACGGAGCTCCTACAATGAGCAGTTCTTC
TRBD1,NA,TRBV5-1,TRBJ1-6,CASSDRDRVDSPLHF,TGCGCCAGCAGCGACCGGGACAGGGTTGATTCACCCCTCCACTTT
TRBD1,NA,TRBV5-8,TRBJ1-5,CASSLVLRGFGQPQHF,TGTGCCAGCAGCTTGGTCCTCAGGGGGTTCGGACAGCCCCAGCATTTT
NA,few,TRBV5-5,TRBJ2-7,CASSTGPAASYEQYF,TGTGCCAGCAGCACGGGACCGGCGGCCTCCTACGAGCAGTACTTC
TRBD1,NA,TRBV18,TRBJ1-1,CASSPEGANTEAFF,TGTGCCAGCTCACCAGAGGGGGCGAACACTGAAGCTTTCTTT
NA,NA,TRBV20-1,TRBJ2-1,CSAQQYNEQFF,TGCAGTGCCCAGCAGTACAATGAGCAGTTCTTC
NA,NA,TRBV28,TRBJ1-2,CASSLGPHYGYTF,TGTGCCAGCAGTTTGGGACCGCACTATGGCTACACCTTC
NA,NA,TRBV5-6,TRBJ1-5,CASSLAANQPQHF,TGTGCCAGCAGCTTGGCGGCAAATCAGCCCCAGCATTTT
NA,NA,TRBV10-3,TRBJ1-2,CAISESGPVGIYGYTF,TGTGCCATCAGTGAGTCAGGGCCAGTCGGGATCTATGGCTACACCTTC
NA,NA,TRBV7-2,TRBJ2-5,CASSLSRGETQYF,TGTGCCAGCAGCTTAAGCAGGGGTGAGACCCAGTACTTC
TRBD1,once,TRBV11-2,TRBJ2-5,CASSPRQGVETQYF,TGTGCCAGCAGCCCCCGACAGGGGGTGGAGACCCAGTACTTC
TRBD2,NA,TRBV2,TRBJ2-3,CASSEGTGSGDFTDTQYF,TGTGCCAGCAGTGAAGGCACGGGTAGCGGGGACTTCACAGATACGCAGTATTTT
NA,NA,TRBV9,TRBJ2-1,CASSVDPRASGEQFF,TGTGCCAGCAGCGTAGACCCCCGGGCTAGTGGTGAGCAGTTCTTC
NA,NA,TRBV11-2,TRBJ1-1,CASSFGRRAGEAFF,TGTGCCAGCAGCTTCGGGAGAAGGGCCGGAGAAGCTTTCTTT
TRBD1,NA,TRBV19,TRBJ1-2,CASSIPGGANDGYTF,TGTGCCAGTAGTATCCCAGGGGGCGCGAACGATGGCTACACCTTC
NA,NA,TRBV7-2,TRBJ1-1,CASSSQGVVNTEAFF,TGTGCCAGCAGCTCTCAGGGTGTCGTGAACACTGAAGCTTTCTTT
TRBD2,once,TRBV27,TRBJ2-3,CASSGPSGRTDTQYF,TGTGCCAGCAGTGGTCCTAGCGGGAGGACAGATACGCAGTATTTT
NA,NA,TRBV5-1,TRBJ2-3,CASSLTDGDTQYF,TGCGCCAGCAGCTTAACGGACGGCGATACGCAGTATTTT
TRBD2,NA,TRBV7-2,TRBJ2-1,CASTPWGGSSYNEQFF,TGTGCCAGCACCCCGTGGGGGGGGAGCTCCTACAATGAGCAGTTCTTC
NA,once,TRBV29-1,TRBJ2-7,CSVEGVSYEQYF,TGCAGCGTTGAAGGGGTCTCCTACGAGCAGTACTTC
NA,NA,TRBV2,TRBJ1-1,CASRRQRNTEAFF,TGTGCCAGCAGACGACAGAGGAACACTGAAGCTTTCTTT
TRBD1,NA,TRBV6-1,TRBJ2-5,CASSTGVVQETQYF,TGTGCCAGCAGTACAGGGGTAGTACAAGAGACCCAGTACTTC
TRBD2,NA,TRBV5-1,TRBJ2-3,CASSSSGGSGGTQYF,TGCGCCAGCAGCTCTAGCGGGGGAAGTGGTGGGACGCAGTATTTT
NA,NA,TRBV21-1,TRBJ2-7,CASSKGGKTYEQYF,TGTGCCAGCAGCAAAGGGGGCAAAACCTACGAGCAGTACTTC
NA,NA,TRBV28,TRBJ1-1,CASSPGVDRNTEAFF,TGTGCCAGCAGTCCTGGCGTGGACAGAAACACTGAAGCTTTCTTT
TRBD1,NA,TRBV6-5,TRBJ2-3,CASSYYGTVSDTQYF,TGTGCCAGCAGTTACTATGGGACAGTCTCAGATACGCAGTATTTT
TRBD2,NA,TRBV25-1,TRBJ2-5,CASTPLAGETQYF,TGTGCCAGTACTCCCCTAGCGGGAGAGACCCAGTACTTC
TRBD2,NA,TRBV7-8,TRBJ2-1,CASSLYQREDNEQFF,TGTGCCAGCAGCTTATATCAGCGGGAGGACAATGAGCAGTTCTTC
NA,NA,TRBV29-1,TRBJ2-3,CSVDERRGTDTQYF,TGCAGCGTTGACGAGCGGCGGGGCACAGATACGCAGTATTTT
NA,NA,TRBV27,TRBJ2-1,CASSLSRQGLQFF,TGTGCCAGCAGTTTATCCCGCCAGGGCCTCCAGTTCTTC
NA,NA,TRBV7-7,TRBJ1-6,CASSLALPWEDSPLHF,TGTGCTAGCAGCTTAGCCCTCCCTTGGGAGGATTCACCCCTCCACTTT
NA,NA,TRBV6-5,TRBJ2-7,CASSYSQLTGVQYF,TGTGCCAGCAGTTACTCGCAGCTCACGGGTGTGCAGTACTTC
NA,NA,TRBV29-1,TRBJ1-1,CSVGKAMNTEAFF,TGCAGCGTTGGGAAGGCCATGAACACTGAAGCTTTCTTT
TRBD2,NA,TRBV2,TRBJ2-2,CASSGLAGDYTGELFF,TGTGCCAGCAGCGGACTAGCGGGAGATTATACCGGGGAGCTGTTTTTT
TRBD2,NA,TRBV25-1,TRBJ2-7,CASSDFSGNSYEQYF,TGTGCCAGCAGTGACTTTAGCGGGAACTCCTACGAGCAGTACTTC
NA,NA,TRBV19,TRBJ1-1,CASSLRTENTEAFF,TGTGCCAGTAGTCTAAGGACAGAGAACACTGAAGCTTTCTTT
NA,NA,TRBV7-2,TRBJ2-1,CASSHDGRTKGKDEQFF,TGTGCCAGCAGCCATGATGGGAGGACCAAGGGCAAGGATGAGCAGTTCTTC
NA,NA,TRBV6-6,TRBJ2-4,CASSYSSYIQYF,TGTGCCAGCAGTTACTCTTCTTACATTCAGTACTTC
NA,once,TRBV2,TRBJ1-1,CASRRESNTEAFF,TGTGCCAGCAGACGAGAGTCGAACACTGAAGCTTTCTTT
TRBD2,NA,TRBV6-5,TRBJ2-1,CASSFLAGVGEQFF,TGTGCCAGCAGTTTCCTAGCGGGAGTAGGTGAGCAGTTCTTC
NA,NA,TRBV30,TRBJ1-6,CAWGSSYNSPLHF,TGTGCCTGGGGCAGCTCCTATAATTCACCCCTCCACTTT
NA,few,TRBV2,TRBJ2-7,CASSEARTVRGYF,TGTGCCAGCAGTGAAGCTCGTACAGTCCGGGGGTACTTC
NA,once,TRBV5-6,TRBJ1-5,CASSPGGGASNQPQHF,TGTGCCAGCAGCCCCGGAGGGGGGGCAAGCAATCAGCCCCAGCATTTT
NA,once,TRBV5-6,TRBJ1-6,CASSRPGGADSPLHF,TGTGCCAGCAGCCGCCCTGGGGGGGCGGATTCACCCCTCCACTTT
NA,NA,TRBV29-1,TRBJ2-7,CSVGEYEQYF,TGCAGCGTTGGCGAGTACGAGCAGTACTTC
TRBD1,NA,TRBV27,TRBJ1-2,CASSPRQGRTYGYTF,TGTGCCAGCAGTCCTAGACAGGGCAGAACCTATGGCTACACCTTC
NA,NA,TRBV7-2,TRBJ2-3,CASSFGVTDTQYF,TGTGCCAGCAGCTTTGGGGTCACAGATACGCAGTATTTT
NA,NA,TRBV30,TRBJ1-6,CAWSAYSQLNSPLHF,TGTGCCTGGAGTGCTTACAGCCAATTGAATTCACCCCTCCACTTT
TRBD2,NA,TRBV7-9,TRBJ2-7,CASSLGLTSGRRYEQYF,TGTGCCAGCAGCTTAGGGTTAACTAGCGGGAGGAGGTACGAGCAGTACTTC
NA,NA,TRBV2,TRBJ1-2,CASRNGGYGYTF,TGTGCCAGCCGTAACGGGGGGTATGGCTACACCTTC
TRBD2,NA,TRBV19,TRBJ2-1,CASSIPGRANEQFF,TGTGCCAGTAGTATCCCCGGGAGGGCTAATGAGCAGTTCTTC